The 17 T cell receptor beta chains presented below share a single source sample, sequenced in a study of graft-versus-host responses after intestinal transplantation. The repertoire was sequenced with immunoSEQ multiplex PCR; TCRdb's copy has only in-frame clones and lacks some. The sample lists tens of thousands of clones, around 82% occurring once. For these TCRs, the target antigens are not known. The material sequenced was unstimulated CD8+ T cells sorted from spleen or lymph node cells, taken before transplant. The receptor source for this set is a human donor who was the organ donor for an intestinal transplant.

This clone was seen a single time. The J gene is TRBJ2-6, the V gene TRBV12-2; the table calls TRBD1, which could not be checked here. TRBV12-2 is a documented pseudogene. The length of the CDR3 is 16 residues. In DNA, the CDR3 is TGTGCAAGTCGCTTAAAACCAGGGGCTGGGGCCAACGTCCTGACTTTC. This translates into CASRLKPGAGANVLTF.

This clone was counted a single time. The genes are TRBV11-3 and TRBJ1-1; D uncertain. Germline-derived CDR1 and CDR2 are SGHNT and YENEEA. The CDR3 runs 13 residues. V lost 1 base to trimming and J lost 6 bases, with 9 bases between them. The CDR3 sequence is CASSLGVGSEAFF. The CDR3 DNA follows: TGTGCCAGCAGCTTAGGAGTCGGGTCTGAAGCTTTCTTT.

This clone was seen only once. This sequence joins TRBV7-2 and TRBJ2-5; D unresolved. Deletions cut 5 bases from V and 7 bases from J, with 17 bases between. The germline gives CDR1 SGHTA, CDR2 FQGNSA. The CDR3 loop spans 14 amino acids. The DNA of the CDR3 is TGTGCCAGCAGCCCGGCAGGTCCGGTGGGGACCCAGTACTTC. As protein: CASSPAGPVGTQYF.

This chain connects TRBV5-1 to TRBJ2-7; tentatively, D is TRBD1 (5 bases). In germline, CDR1 is SGHRS, CDR2 YFSETQ. The V end was cut by 2 bases, the J end by 0 bases, with 9 bases between. The CDR3 consists of 14 residues. The CDR3 DNA sequence: TGCGCCAGCAGCTTCTACAGGAGCTCCTACGAGCAGTACTTC. Its protein is CASSFYRSSYEQYF.

This rearrangement joins TRBV6-1 to TRBJ2-1; D is possibly TRBD2 (5 bases). Germline V gene sequence: CDR1 MNHNS, CDR2 SASEGT. The ends were cut back, 6 bases at V and 0 bases at J, with 15 bases in the middle. The CDR3 extends over 16 amino acids. CDR3: CASSESSAHSYNEQFF. The CDR3, as DNA: TGTGCCAGCAGCGAAAGTAGCGCCCACTCCTACAATGAGCAGTTCTTC.

The chain carries TRBV7-2 and TRBJ2-3; a weak D match, TRBD2 (6 bases). Between the trimmed V and J ends, which lost 5 bases and 3 bases, there was a span of 15 bases. The CDR3 totals 15 residues. The germline CDR1 and CDR2 sequences are SGHTA and FQGNSA. The DNA for the CDR3 is TGTGCCAGCAGCCCAGGATTGGGGAGGACAGATACGCAGTATTTT. It specifies CASSPGLGRTDTQYF.

The J gene is TRBJ2-7, the V gene TRBV4-1; the match to TRBD1 covers 7 bases. Germline V gene data show CDR1 as MGHRA and CDR2 as YSYEKL. The CDR3 is 14 amino acids. V shed 0 bases, J shed 3 bases, and the junction held 2 bases outside the gene matches. CDR3 coding DNA: TGCGCCAGCAGCCAAGAGGGACAGAGCTACGAGCAGTACTTC. This translates into CASSQEGQSYEQYF.

The chain is built from TRBV7-8 and TRBJ2-3; 7 bases map to TRBD2. CDR1 and CDR2 (germline): SGHVS, FQNEAQ. The CDR3 has 14 amino acids. V trimming: 1 base; J trimming: 5 bases; junction bases outside the gene matches: 3. The CDR3 sequence: CASSLGLAKDTQYF. The CDR3 DNA reads as TGTGCCAGCAGCTTAGGACTAGCAAAAGATACGCAGTATTTT.

This clone was observed a few times. The CDR3 DNA follows: TGTGCCAGCACCGACAGGGAGGCCTATGGCTACACCTTC. Translated: CASTDREAYGYTF. The chain couples TRBV2 to TRBJ1-2; 7 bases are shared with TRBD1. Looked up from germline, CDR1 is SNHLY and CDR2 is FYNNEI. Trimming cost V 7 bases and J 4 bases; bases outside gene matches: 6. The CDR3 totals 13 residues.

The chain joins TRBV9 to TRBJ2-5; 7 nucleotides align to TRBD2. V lost 0 bases to trimming and J lost 7 bases; unmatched junction nucleotides: 12. The CDR3 consists of 16 residues. Germline V gene sequence: CDR1 SGDLS, CDR2 YYNGEE. CDR3 protein: CASSVGSSGVPGTQYF. The CDR3 DNA is TGTGCCAGCAGCGTAGGGTCGAGCGGGGTGCCAGGGACCCAGTACTTC.

V is TRBV27 and J is TRBJ2-2, with D tentatively TRBD2 (6 bases). The CDR3 loop spans 16 amino acids. Germline V lookup: CDR1 MNHEY, CDR2 SMNVEV (reference sequence). Trimming pared 5 bases from V and 1 base from J, leaving 14 bases between. CDR3 nucleotide sequence: TGTGCCAGCAGTCCCCTCGGGGGAGTGAACACCGGGGAGCTGTTTTTT. Amino acid sequence: CASSPLGGVNTGELFF.

This clone was seen just once. This chain connects TRBV7-8 to TRBJ1-4; D unresolved. The germline V gene has CDR1 SGHVS and CDR2 FQNEAQ. This CDR3 spans 14 amino acids. The V and J ends lost 7 bases and 3 bases respectively, with 12 bases between them. The chain's CDR3 is CASTPVDANEKLFF. In nucleotides, the CDR3 is TGTGCCAGCACCCCGGTGGACGCTAATGAAAAACTGTTTTTT.

The rearrangement joins TRBV19 to TRBJ2-7; 10 bases align to TRBD1. From germline, CDR1 is LNHDA and CDR2 SQIVND (reference sequence). The CDR3 spans 13 residues. V dropped 3 bases and J dropped 5; count of bases not matched to a gene: 1. CDR3 coding DNA: TGTGCCAGTAGTATCGGGACAGGGGACGAGCAGTACTTC. As protein: CASSIGTGDEQYF.

Only a few counts were recorded for this clone. The gene calls are TRBV6-5 and TRBJ2-7; 14 nucleotides agree with TRBD2. Trimming took 2 bases from V and 6 from J; bases not matched to a gene: 0. This CDR3 has 14 residues. Germline V CDR1 and CDR2: MNHEY, SVGAGI. The CDR3 bases are TGTGCCAGCAGTTACGGGACTAGCGGGAGCGAGCAGTACTTC. Protein product: CASSYGTSGSEQYF.

The chain employs TRBV7-9 and TRBJ2-2, with 11 nucleotides matching TRBD2. This CDR3 has 16 residues. Germline V gene sequence: CDR1 SEHNR, CDR2 FQNEAQ (reference sequence). The junction had 5 bases not matched to a gene; V was cut back by 4 bases and J by 4 bases. CDR3 DNA sequence: TGTGCCAGCAGCTCACCGGGACTAGCGGTCACCGGGGAGCTGTTTTTT. Translated: CASSSPGLAVTGELFF.

The chain recombines TRBV7-6 with TRBJ1-1, with D unresolved. Trimming left V 1 base short and J 2 bases short, with 8 bases between. The CDR3 has 14 amino acids. Germline CDR1 is SGHVS and CDR2 is FNYEAQ. In DNA form, the CDR3 reads TGTGCCAGCAGCTTAGGATTTAGCAACACTGAAGCTTTCTTT. Encoded protein: CASSLGFSNTEAFF.

The chain carries TRBV9 and TRBJ2-2, with D uncertain. The germline V gene encodes CDR1 SGDLS and CDR2 YYNGEE. V gave up 3 bases and J gave up 9 bases, with 9 bases separating them. The CDR3 is 12 residues long. DNA for the CDR3: TGTGCCAGCAGCGGCGATGTCCGGGAGCTGTTTTTT. As protein: CASSGDVRELFF.